Listed below are T cell receptor beta chains from one sample, sequenced in a study of shared clonotypes between healthy human individuals. Produced via immunoSEQ multiplex PCR; TCRdb's table is partial and in-frame only. Of 2 million to 2.5 million clones listed, about 92% were seen once; the top ten hold over 1.5%. Material: naive CD8+ T cells from PBMCs. Source of these receptors: a man aged 18 to 30 in good health. Some clones in this sample may be carry-over from other donors' samples. Each CDR3 is given with its conserved first and last residue. The order of the fields is D gene, J gene, V gene, CDR3 length, clone size, CDR3 protein, CDR3 DNA. D genes are given only for firm matches. Rows may omit the clone size; those that give it use once, few, many or a size class.

D gene: TRBD2; J gene: TRBJ2-2; V gene: TRBV2; CDR3 length: 16; clone size: -; CDR3 protein: CASSEALRLAGGELFF; CDR3 DNA: TGTGCCAGCAGTGAAGCGCTTCGTCTAGCGGGGGGGGAGCTGTTTTTT
D gene: TRBD1; J gene: TRBJ1-1; V gene: TRBV27; CDR3 length: 16; clone size: -; CDR3 protein: CASSLRGQGLSDEAFF; CDR3 DNA: TGTGCCAGCAGTTTAAGGGGACAGGGGTTAAGTGATGAAGCTTTCTTT
D gene: -; J gene: TRBJ2-7; V gene: TRBV11-2; CDR3 length: 17; clone size: once; CDR3 protein: CASSLAAWSRGLYEQYF; CDR3 DNA: TGTGCCAGCAGCTTAGCTGCCTGGTCTCGGGGGCTCTACGAGCAGTACTTC
D gene: -; J gene: TRBJ2-5; V gene: TRBV5-1; CDR3 length: 17; clone size: -; CDR3 protein: CASSLAADGLTRETQYF; CDR3 DNA: TGCGCCAGCAGCTTGGCCGCCGACGGACTAACGCGGGAGACCCAGTACTTC
D gene: -; J gene: TRBJ2-3; V gene: TRBV12-5; CDR3 length: 13; clone size: -; CDR3 protein: CASGTDLTDTQYF; CDR3 DNA: TGTGCTAGTGGCACGGACCTCACAGATACGCAGTATTTT
D gene: -; J gene: TRBJ2-1; V gene: TRBV19; CDR3 length: 13; clone size: once; CDR3 protein: CASSNLLGHEQFF; CDR3 DNA: TGTGCCAGTAGTAACCTATTGGGCCATGAGCAGTTCTTC
D gene: -; J gene: TRBJ1-1; V gene: TRBV5-1; CDR3 length: 17; clone size: -; CDR3 protein: CASSEYPKQGINTEAFF; CDR3 DNA: TGCGCCAGCAGCGAATACCCAAAGCAGGGGATCAACACTGAAGCTTTCTTT
D gene: -; J gene: TRBJ2-7; V gene: TRBV5-1; CDR3 length: 15; clone size: -; CDR3 protein: CASSLGSGAPYEQYF; CDR3 DNA: TGCGCCAGCAGCTTGGGTAGCGGAGCGCCCTACGAGCAGTACTTC
D gene: -; J gene: TRBJ1-5; V gene: TRBV7-8; CDR3 length: 16; clone size: -; CDR3 protein: CASSLGPVGGNQPQHF; CDR3 DNA: TGTGCCAGCAGCTTAGGTCCGGTCGGGGGCAATCAGCCCCAGCATTTT
D gene: -; J gene: TRBJ1-5; V gene: TRBV15; CDR3 length: 15; clone size: -; CDR3 protein: CATSSTRFSNQPQHF; CDR3 DNA: TGTGCCACCAGCAGTACTCGATTTAGCAATCAGCCCCAGCATTTT
D gene: TRBD1; J gene: TRBJ2-7; V gene: TRBV25-1; CDR3 length: 12; clone size: -; CDR3 protein: CASSTHRGEQYF; CDR3 DNA: TGTGCCAGCAGTACCCACAGGGGCGAGCAGTACTTC
D gene: -; J gene: TRBJ2-7; V gene: TRBV2; CDR3 length: 12; clone size: -; CDR3 protein: CASSPGQYEQYF; CDR3 DNA: TGTGCCAGCAGTCCTGGACAGTACGAGCAGTACTTC
D gene: -; J gene: TRBJ2-1; V gene: TRBV7-9; CDR3 length: 13; clone size: -; CDR3 protein: CASSPAVYNEQFF; CDR3 DNA: TGTGCCAGCAGCCCCGCGGTCTACAATGAGCAGTTCTTC
D gene: TRBD1; J gene: TRBJ1-1; V gene: TRBV27; CDR3 length: 13; clone size: -; CDR3 protein: CASSIWDRAEAFF; CDR3 DNA: TGTGCCAGCAGTATTTGGGACAGGGCTGAAGCTTTCTTT
D gene: -; J gene: TRBJ2-7; V gene: TRBV5-1; CDR3 length: 14; clone size: -; CDR3 protein: CASSLHGSAYEQYF; CDR3 DNA: TGCGCCAGCAGCTTGCACGGGAGCGCCTACGAGCAGTACTTC
D gene: TRBD1; J gene: TRBJ2-3; V gene: TRBV6-4; CDR3 length: 14; clone size: once; CDR3 protein: CASSQTGGTDTQYF; CDR3 DNA: TGTGCCAGCAGTCAGACAGGGGGCACAGATACGCAGTATTTT
D gene: -; J gene: TRBJ2-7; V gene: TRBV28; CDR3 length: 15; clone size: -; CDR3 protein: CASSQVPGDTYEQYF; CDR3 DNA: TGTGCCAGCAGTCAAGTTCCGGGGGATACCTACGAGCAGTACTTC
D gene: -; J gene: TRBJ2-7; V gene: TRBV11-2; CDR3 length: 15; clone size: -; CDR3 protein: CASRSGSRDPNEQYF; CDR3 DNA: TGTGCCAGCAGGTCCGGCTCGCGGGACCCGAACGAGCAGTACTTC
D gene: -; J gene: TRBJ1-1; V gene: TRBV5-1; CDR3 length: 13; clone size: -; CDR3 protein: CASSFLLNTEAFF; CDR3 DNA: TGCGCCAGCAGCTTTTTACTGAACACTGAAGCTTTCTTT
D gene: TRBD1; J gene: TRBJ2-1; V gene: TRBV11-2; CDR3 length: 15; clone size: once; CDR3 protein: CASSLGDRGQDEQFF; CDR3 DNA: TGTGCCAGCAGCTTAGGGGATAGGGGGCAGGATGAGCAGTTCTTC
D gene: TRBD2; J gene: TRBJ2-1; V gene: TRBV29-1; CDR3 length: 15; clone size: -; CDR3 protein: CSVVGVIGRYNEQFF; CDR3 DNA: TGCAGCGTTGTGGGGGTTATCGGGAGGTACAATGAGCAGTTCTTC
D gene: -; J gene: TRBJ1-3; V gene: TRBV28; CDR3 length: 15; clone size: -; CDR3 protein: CASSFRKGVKNTIYF; CDR3 DNA: TGTGCCAGCAGTTTTCGGAAAGGGGTTAAGAACACCATATATTTT
D gene: TRBD1; J gene: TRBJ2-3; V gene: TRBV9; CDR3 length: 16; clone size: -; CDR3 protein: CASSEQKGQVTDTQYF; CDR3 DNA: TGTGCCAGCAGCGAACAAAAGGGACAGGTCACAGATACGCAGTATTTT
D gene: -; J gene: TRBJ2-7; V gene: TRBV7-9; CDR3 length: 16; clone size: once; CDR3 protein: CASSSLGAGNTYEQYF; CDR3 DNA: TGTGCCAGCAGCTCCCTGGGGGCAGGGAATACCTACGAGCAGTACTTC
D gene: -; J gene: TRBJ2-7; V gene: TRBV9; CDR3 length: 16; clone size: -; CDR3 protein: CASSVDPLGQGYEQYF; CDR3 DNA: TGTGCCAGCAGCGTAGACCCGCTGGGCCAGGGTTACGAGCAGTACTTC
D gene: -; J gene: TRBJ1-2; V gene: TRBV30; CDR3 length: 13; clone size: -; CDR3 protein: CAWSVVDWSGYTF; CDR3 DNA: TGTGCCTGGAGTGTCGTGGACTGGAGTGGCTACACCTTC